One and the same sample provided the 10 T cell receptor beta chains below, sequenced in a study of cytomegalovirus exposure and HLA in healthy donors. The primer mix had 60 Vbeta and 13 Jbeta primers. Profiling relied on immunoSEQ multiplex PCR, and the TCRdb table lists in-frame clones only, not all of them. The sample yields roughly 140,000 clones, 80% to 90% seen once. Sequencing was done on a sample of PBMCs. Source of these receptors: a boy aged 2 to 10 in good health and CMV-seronegative.

The chain couples TRBV5-1 to TRBJ2-7; the D gene is possibly TRBD1 (5 bases). Trimming left V 4 bases short and J 3 bases short, with 17 bases between. The CDR3 contains 15 residues. Germline V gene sequence: CDR1 SGHRS, CDR2 YFSETQ. The DNA of the CDR3 is TGCGCCAGCAGCGCTGAGGTAGTTCAGGGCTACGAGCAGTACTTC. As protein: CASSAEVVQGYEQYF.

The V gene is TRBV7-3, the J gene TRBJ2-1, with TRBD2 matching 7 bases. The CDR3 consists of 19 residues. The germline gives CDR1 SGHTA, CDR2 FQGTGA. Losses at the gene ends were 5 bases for V and 5 bases for J; bases not matched to a gene: 21. CDR3 nucleotides: TGTGCCAGCAGCCTGGGTCGTAGTTCCCCGGGACTAACCCACAATGAGCAGTTCTTC. Its translation: CASSLGRSSPGLTHNEQFF.

The CDR3: CASKSAVGGEQYF. CDR3 in DNA: TGCGCCAGCAAAAGCGCAGTCGGGGGGGAGCAGTACTTC. The chain has TRBV5-1 and TRBJ2-5; 8 nucleotides line up with TRBD2. The CDR3 is 13 residues long. The V segment lost 6 bases and the J segment 11 bases; nucleotides outside the gene matches: 12. CDR1 is SGHRS, CDR2 YFSETQ, per germline.

V gene TRBV9 combines with J gene TRBJ2-6; D might be TRBD2 (7 bases). The V and J ends lost 3 bases and 2 bases respectively, with 15 bases between them. The CDR3 consists of 17 residues. In germline, CDR1 is SGDLS, CDR2 YYNGEE. The CDR3 is CASSDAGGRTGANVLTF. Written as DNA, the CDR3 is TGTGCCAGCAGCGACGCCGGGGGGCGTACTGGGGCCAACGTCCTGACTTTC.

The table lists this clone with a few counts. The gene calls are TRBV2 and TRBJ1-1; perhaps TRBD1 as D (6 bases). V was clipped by 11 bases and J by 3 bases, with 22 bases between them. This CDR3 is built from 15 residues. Germline V gene data show CDR1 as SNHLY and CDR2 as FYNNEI. This CDR3 reads CAVKGVGRLDTEAFF. CDR3 DNA: TGTGCCGTCAAGGGGGTGGGGCGCTTGGACACTGAAGCTTTCTTT.

The V and J genes are TRBV10-3 and TRBJ2-7, with 10 bases identical to TRBD2. The CDR3 runs to 19 residues. CDR1 ENHRY and CDR2 SYGVKD come from the germline V gene. The junction had 27 bases not matched to a gene; V was cut back by 10 bases and J by 6 bases. In nucleotides, the CDR3 is TGTGCCACAAGACCCTTCGGGCAGGCACGGACTAGCGGACGCGGCGAGCAGTACTTC. Translated, it gives CATRPFGQARTSGRGEQYF.

V gene TRBV6-5 combines with J gene TRBJ2-7; D gene unclear. V was shortened by 0 bases and J by 3 bases, with 6 bases between the two germline ends. The CDR3 consists of 13 residues. CDR1 is MNHEY, CDR2 SVGAGI, per germline. DNA of the CDR3: TGTGCCAGCAGTTACTCGATTAGCTACGAGCAGTACTTC. Translated: CASSYSISYEQYF.

This clone was counted between two and nine times. The chain combines TRBV27 with TRBJ1-1, with TRBD1 matching over 8 bases. This CDR3 is 14 amino acids long. V trimming: 6 bases; J trimming: 11 bases; junction bases outside the gene matches: 14. From germline, CDR1 is MNHEY and CDR2 SMNVEV (reference sequence). The CDR3 sequence is CASRINRGDWRAFF. The CDR3 coding sequence is TGTGCCAGCAGGATTAACAGGGGGGACTGGCGCGCTTTCTTT.

This sequence joins TRBV10-3 and TRBJ1-5, with TRBD1 identical over 7 bases. J gave up 9 bases and V 3 bases, and 11 bases lay outside the gene matches. The CDR3 has 15 amino acids. CDR1 and CDR2 from the germline V gene are ENHRY and SYGVKD. CDR3 in DNA: TGTGCCATCAGTGATGAGGCAGGGGGACGGGCGCCCCAGCATTTT. Translation: CAISDEAGGRAPQHF.

The chain is built from TRBV28 and TRBJ1-4; D is possibly TRBD1 (6 bases). Germline lookup yields CDR1 MDHEN and CDR2 SYDVKM. The CDR3 covers 13 residues. V shed 6 bases and J shed 4 bases, with 9 bases lying between them. The CDR3: CASSTGNNEKLFF. The CDR3 DNA reads TGTGCCAGCAGCACAGGGAATAATGAAAAACTGTTTTTT.